This T cell receptor beta chain was sequenced during a study of beta chain features in type 1 diabetes. Since all of the isolated RNA was reverse transcribed, expressed TCRB transcripts were what got sequenced. Measured with immunoSEQ multiplex PCR; TCRdb has only the in-frame clones, and not every one. The sample includes roughly 400,000 clones, around 9.6% seen only once; the top ten take over 0.45%. This CDR3 has 15 residues. From germline, CDR1 is GTSNPN and CDR2 SVGIG (reference sequence). The germline V and J ends were trimmed by 1 base and 1 base, with 13 bases remaining between them. This clone was detected a few times. The antigen is not known. Findings of the study overall: The VDJ junctions of type 1 diabetes patients carried fewer insertions and more deletions. Across patients, naive, central memory and Treg TCRB repertoires exhibited apparently greater similarity than was observed across healthy donors. Patients with Type 1 diabetes showed moderately but significantly shorter TCRB CDR3s in all four CD4+ subsets.

The sequenced material came from central memory CD4+ T cells from blood. The sequence was collected from a man aged 30 to 39 with type 1 diabetes. The V call is TRBV30, the J call TRBJ1-1, with D perhaps TRBD1 (6 bases). CDR3 in DNA: TGTGCCTGGAGTGCACCGGGACAAACGAACACTGAAGCTTTCTTT. Translation: CAWSAPGQTNTEAFF.